Listed below are T cell receptor beta chains from one sample, sequenced in a study of blood T cells in healthy people across ages. MiXCR, run by TCRdb on the 5' RACE reads, gives a single entry per CDR3 protein. The profile shows roughly 680,000 distinct CDR3 sequences, around 49% of them singletons. The sample comprised blood. The receptors here all came from a woman aged 55-70 years in good health. Each CDR3 is given with its conserved first and last residue. The order of the fields is D gene, V gene, clone size, J gene, CDR3 DNA, CDR3 protein. D genes are given only for firm matches. For some rows the clone size is stated as once, few or many, or as a class when expanded; others skip it.

TRBD1	TRBV7-2	.	TRBJ2-3	TGTGCCAGCAGCTTAGTTCGTCAGGGGGCGCTTGGGTGGGATACGCAGTATTTT	CASSLVRQGALGWDTQYF
TRBD1	TRBV3-1	.	TRBJ2-1	TGTGCCAGCAGCGACCGGGACAGGGGTTCCAATGAGCAGTTCTTC	CASSDRDRGSNEQFF
.	TRBV24-1	.	TRBJ2-4	TGTGCCACCAGTAACCAAGCGGAAAACATTCAGTACTTC	CATSNQAENIQYF
.	TRBV25-1	.	TRBJ1-5	TGTGCCAGCAGTGAATCTGGGAATTCCGGCAATCAGCCCCAGCATTTT	CASSESGNSGNQPQHF
.	TRBV7-9	few	TRBJ1-2	TGTGCCAGCAGCTTGTCAGGGACTAACTATGGCTACACCTTC	CASSLSGTNYGYTF
TRBD1	TRBV28	.	TRBJ2-7	TGTGCCAGCAGTTTTGCAGGGGGCGCCTGCGAGCAGTACTTC	CASSFAGGACEQYF
.	TRBV28	.	TRBJ1-2	TGTGCCAGCAGAAGGACAGTTAACTATGGCTACACCTTC	CASRRTVNYGYTF
.	TRBV29-1	few	TRBJ2-3	TGCAGCGTTGAAGATCTTCGGGGCAAGTCAGGCCCCACAGATACGCAGTATTTT	CSVEDLRGKSGPTDTQYF
.	TRBV29-1	few	TRBJ2-3	TGCAGCGTGGGGGGCTGGAAGCGGGACACAGATACGCAGTATTTT	CSVGGWKRDTDTQYF
.	TRBV18	.	TRBJ2-5	TGTGCCAGCTCATGGCGGGACAGAATTTCAGAGACCCAGTACTTC	CASSWRDRISETQYF
.	TRBV3-1	.	TRBJ2-6	TGTGCCAGCAAGGCAGGGGCCAACGTCCTGACTTTC	CASKAGANVLTF
TRBD1	TRBV7-9	.	TRBJ1-1	TGTGCCAGCAGCCCTGCGGGGGACAGGGGGCCTGAAGCTTTCTTT	CASSPAGDRGPEAFF
.	TRBV7-2	.	TRBJ1-1	TGTGCCAGCAGCTCTAGGGCCATGAACATTGAAGCTTTCTTT	CASSSRAMNIEAFF
.	TRBV5-1	.	TRBJ1-1	TGCGCCAGCAGCTGGTCAGGGCGGGACACTGAAGCTTTCTTT	CASSWSGRDTEAFF
TRBD2	TRBV7-2	few	TRBJ2-7	TGTGCCAGCAGCTTAGCGCTAGCGGTTACCTACGAGCAGTACTTC	CASSLALAVTYEQYF
TRBD2	TRBV28	.	TRBJ2-1	TGTGCCAGCAGTTTACGCGGGAGGGCCGGGGAGACCCAGTTCTTC	CASSLRGRAGETQFF
.	TRBV18	.	TRBJ1-1	TGTGCCAGCTCACCAAGGGTGTTTGGGAACACTGAAGCTTTCTTT	CASSPRVFGNTEAFF
.	TRBV7-8	.	TRBJ2-5	TGTGCCAGCCTCGGGAGAGGGGGAGAGACCCAGTACTTC	CASLGRGGETQYF
.	TRBV28	.	TRBJ1-6	TGTGCCAGCAGTTTGGGCAGAAAAAATTCACCCCTCCACTTT	CASSLGRKNSPLHF
.	TRBV6-2/TRBV6-3	.	TRBJ1-1	TGTGCCAGCCACTACTACGACCGGAACACTGAAGCTTTCTTT	CASHYYDRNTEAFF
.	TRBV5-1	.	TRBJ2-7	TGCGCCAGCAGCTTGACAGCACCCTACGAGCAGTACTTC	CASSLTAPYEQYF
.	TRBV2	few	TRBJ1-4	TGTGCCAGCAGCGCAGGCGGGGAAAAACTGTTTTTT	CASSAGGEKLFF
.	TRBV30	.	TRBJ2-5	TGTGCCTGGAGTCTTAGTGCGGGCAAGACCCAGTACTTC	CAWSLSAGKTQYF
TRBD1	TRBV2	few	TRBJ2-7	TGTGCCAGCAGTGAAGCGCTGGGGACAGCCTACGAGCAGTACTTC	CASSEALGTAYEQYF